Each of the 9 T cell receptor beta chains below was sequenced from the same sample in a study of T cell therapy after organ transplantation. For these TCRs, the target antigens are not known. Sequencing used immunoSEQ multiplex PCR; TCRdb keeps in-frame clones, though not all of them. This sample has 40,000 to 60,000 clones, with about 95% found just once. The sample in question was CD8+ T cells from blood, obtained before autologous CMV-specific T cell therapy. These receptors were taken from a human patient who had received a solid organ transplant and had CMV disease.

The rearrangement links TRBV7-9 to TRBJ1-1; TRBD1 is a possible D gene (6 bases). The V gene's germline CDR1 is SEHNR and CDR2 FQNEAQ (reference sequence). The CDR3 loop spans 15 amino acids. The V end was cut by 1 base, the J end by 0 bases, with 9 bases between. Here the CDR3 DNA reads TGTGCCAGCAGCTTAGAGGCAGGGGTGAACACTGAAGCTTTCTTT. This translates into CASSLEAGVNTEAFF. Filled out from reference TRBV7-9 and TRBJ1-1, the complete variable domain reads DTGVSQNPRHKITKRGQNVTFRCDPISEHNRLYWYRQTLGQGPEFLTYFQNEAQLEKSRLLSDRFSAERPKGSFSTLEIQRTEQGDSAMYLCASSLEAGVNTEAFFGQGTRLTVV.

The V call is TRBV7-9, the J call TRBJ1-1, with unresolved D. CDR1 is SEHNR, CDR2 FQNEAQ, per germline (reference sequence). Trimming stripped 2 bases from V and 5 bases from J, with 6 bases between. This CDR3 comprises 12 residues. The CDR3 nucleotides read TGTGCCAGCAGCTTAAGTTCTACTGAAGCTTTCTTT. It yields the protein CASSLSSTEAFF.

This sequence joins TRBV2 and TRBJ2-1; D may match TRBD1 or TRBD2 (5 bases each). Germline CDR1 SNHLY, CDR2 FYNNEI. V lost 6 bases and J 0 bases, leaving 15 bases between the germline ends. The CDR3 has 16 amino acids. The CDR3 bases are TGTGCCAGCAGGCCCCCCGAGGGGCTCTCCTACAATGAGCAGTTCTTC. It encodes CASRPPEGLSYNEQFF.

The chain joins TRBV27 to TRBJ2-6; D unclear. Germline CDR1 MNHEY, CDR2 SMNVEV (reference sequence). V was pared by 6 bases and J by 0 bases, with 9 bases between. The CDR3 is made up of 15 amino acids. Here the CDR3 DNA reads TGTGCCAGCAGGGATAGACGCTCTGGGGCCAACGTCCTGACTTTC. It specifies CASRDRRSGANVLTF.

The chain recombines TRBV5-6 with TRBJ2-5, with D uncertain. The CDR3 has 13 amino acids. Germline values: CDR1 SGHDT, CDR2 YYEEEE. V gave up 4 bases and J gave up 3 bases, with 10 bases separating them. The CDR3 DNA follows: TGTGCCAGCAGCCCCGAAGTAGAAGAGACCCAGTACTTC. Translating it yields CASSPEVEETQYF.

The chain links TRBV5-6 to TRBJ2-5; 12 positions match TRBD2. CDR1 and CDR2 from the germline V gene are SGHDT and YYEEEE. This CDR3 comprises 16 residues. V trimming: 2 bases; J trimming: 3 bases; junction bases outside the gene matches: 5. The CDR3 loop is CASSFSSSGREETQYF. The CDR3 DNA reads as TGTGCCAGCAGCTTTTCGTCTAGCGGGAGGGAAGAGACCCAGTACTTC.

V and J are TRBV4-2 and TRBJ2-1, with TRBD1 as a possible D gene (5 bases). This CDR3 region has 15 residues. CDR1 is LGHNA, CDR2 YNFKEQ, per germline. Trimming took 4 bases from V and 2 from J, leaving 12 bases between them. The CDR3 loop is CASSLPKGPYNEQFF. In DNA, the CDR3 is TGTGCCAGCAGCCTGCCGAAGGGGCCCTACAATGAGCAGTTCTTC.

This clone was observed a single time. The chain has TRBV4-1 and TRBJ1-2; unclear D gene. This CDR3 region has 14 residues. V shed 1 base and J shed 4 bases, with 10 bases lying between them. Germline V gene sequence: CDR1 MGHRA, CDR2 YSYEKL. The CDR3 DNA reads as TGCGCCAGCAGCCAAGGGGATCTCCTCTATGGCTACACCTTC. It translates to CASSQGDLLYGYTF.

The chain joins TRBV27 to TRBJ1-1; 9 positions match TRBD1. Germline V lookup: CDR1 MNHEY, CDR2 SMNVEV (reference sequence). V was pared by 7 bases and J by 4 bases, with 4 bases of the junction left unmatched. The CDR3 spans 13 residues. DNA of the CDR3: TGTGCCAGCACGGAGACAGGGGGCACTGAAGCTTTCTTT. It specifies CASTETGGTEAFF.